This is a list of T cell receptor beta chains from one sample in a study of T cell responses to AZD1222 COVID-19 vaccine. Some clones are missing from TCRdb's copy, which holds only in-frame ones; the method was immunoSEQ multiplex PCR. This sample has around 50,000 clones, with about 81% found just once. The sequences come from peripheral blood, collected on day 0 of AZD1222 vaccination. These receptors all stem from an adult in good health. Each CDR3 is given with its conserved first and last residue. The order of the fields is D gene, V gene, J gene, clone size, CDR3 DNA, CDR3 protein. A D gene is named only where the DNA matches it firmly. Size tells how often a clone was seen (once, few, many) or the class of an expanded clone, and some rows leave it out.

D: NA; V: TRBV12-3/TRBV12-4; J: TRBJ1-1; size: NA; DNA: TGTGCCAGCAGTTTAGTGGGTTGGACTGAAGCTTTCTTT; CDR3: CASSLVGWTEAFF
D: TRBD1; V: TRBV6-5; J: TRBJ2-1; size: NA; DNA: TGTGCCAGCAGTCGGGACAGCTACAATGAGCAGTTCTTC; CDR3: CASSRDSYNEQFF
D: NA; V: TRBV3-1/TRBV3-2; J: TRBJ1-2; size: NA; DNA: TGTGCCAGCAGCCAAGGGTTCATGAGTTATGGCTACACCTTC; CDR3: CASSQGFMSYGYTF
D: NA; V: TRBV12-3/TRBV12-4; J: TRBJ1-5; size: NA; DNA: TGTGCCAGCAGTTCACTGGCTCAGCCCCAGCATTTT; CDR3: CASSSLAQPQHF
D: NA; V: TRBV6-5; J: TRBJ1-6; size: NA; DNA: TGTGCCAGCAGTAGCCGGGACGGTTTCGATTCACCCCTCCACTTT; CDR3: CASSSRDGFDSPLHF
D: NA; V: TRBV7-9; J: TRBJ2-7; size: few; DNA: TGTGCCAGCAGCCCGACCCAGCGGTCTGGCCTCTACGAGCAGTACTTC; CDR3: CASSPTQRSGLYEQYF
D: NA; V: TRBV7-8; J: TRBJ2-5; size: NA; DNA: TGTGCCAGCAGCCCCTGGACCCGACGTGGGGAGACCCAGTACTTC; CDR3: CASSPWTRRGETQYF
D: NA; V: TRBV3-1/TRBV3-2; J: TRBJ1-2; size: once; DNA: TGTGCCAGCAGCCAAGATAGCTATGCCCCAATGGACGGCTACACCTTC; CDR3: CASSQDSYAPMDGYTF
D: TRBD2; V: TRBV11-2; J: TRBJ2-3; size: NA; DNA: TGTGCCAGCAGCAAGGCAGCGGGGTGGGATACGCAGTATTTT; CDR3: CASSKAAGWDTQYF
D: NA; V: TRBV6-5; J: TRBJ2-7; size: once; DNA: TGTGCCAGCAGTTACCATTACGAGCAGTACTTC; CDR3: CASSYHYEQYF
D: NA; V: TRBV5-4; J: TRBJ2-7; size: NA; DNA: TGTGCCAGCAGCCTACCGGGACTCGGGTCGGAGGAGCAGTACTTC; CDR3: CASSLPGLGSEEQYF
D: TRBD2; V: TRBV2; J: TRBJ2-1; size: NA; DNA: TGTGCCAGCAGTGTACTAGCGGGAGCCCCCTACAATGAGCAGTTCTTC; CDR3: CASSVLAGAPYNEQFF
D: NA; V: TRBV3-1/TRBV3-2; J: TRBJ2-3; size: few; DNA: TGTGCCAGCAGCCAAGCCGGAGCGGGTGTCACAGATACGCAGTATTTT; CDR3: CASSQAGAGVTDTQYF
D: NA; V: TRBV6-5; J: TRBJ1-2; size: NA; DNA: TGTGCCAGCAGGACCCAGGGCGGTGCTGGCTACACCTTC; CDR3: CASRTQGGAGYTF
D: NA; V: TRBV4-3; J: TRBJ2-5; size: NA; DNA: TGCGCCAGCAGCCAAGATCCCGGACTTATGGAGACCCAGTACTTC; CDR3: CASSQDPGLMETQYF
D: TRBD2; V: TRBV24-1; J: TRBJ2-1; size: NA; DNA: TGTGCCACCAGTGATTGGACAGGGACTAGCGGGAATGATGAGCAGTTCTTC; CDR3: CATSDWTGTSGNDEQFF